One sample yielded the 32 T cell receptor beta chains listed below, sequenced in a study of shared clonotypes between healthy human individuals. Only in-frame clones appear in the TCRdb table, and some are missing; sequencing was by immunoSEQ multiplex PCR. Of roughly 1.5 million clones in the sample, 95% to 99% were seen once. Input material: naive CD4+ T cells sorted from blood. The subset is: CD45RA+ positively selected. Source of these receptors: a young man in good health.

The V gene is TRBV10-2, the J gene TRBJ2-6; D is unclear. Germline V gene sequence: CDR1 WSHSY, CDR2 SAAADI. The V end was cut by 8 bases, the J end by 0 bases, with 14 bases between. There are 16 residues in the CDR3. For the CDR3, the DNA is TGCGCCAGCTCGACTGAAACCGTCTCTGGGGCCAACGTCCTGACTTTC. Translating it yields CASSTETVSGANVLTF.

The V call is TRBV7-9, the J call TRBJ2-1; 10 bases are a match to TRBD2. J was trimmed by 6 bases and V by 5 bases; bases with no gene match: 7. Per the germline V gene, CDR1 is SEHNR and CDR2 is FQNEAQ (reference sequence). The CDR3 has 15 residues. DNA of the CDR3: TGTGCCAGCAGCCGTGGACTAGCGGAAGCCAATGAGCAGTTCTTC. Amino acid sequence: CASSRGLAEANEQFF.

The rearrangement uses TRBV14 and TRBJ1-3, with 7 nucleotides matching TRBD1. In germline, CDR1 is SGHDN, CDR2 FVKESK. After removal of 5 bases from V and 4 bases from J, the junction contained 11 bases not matched to a gene. This CDR3 spans 16 amino acids. The CDR3 is CASSTRTQGYGNTIYF. CDR3 coding DNA: TGTGCCAGCAGCACGCGAACACAGGGGTACGGAAACACCATATATTTT.

V gene TRBV5-1 combines with J gene TRBJ2-2; the D is unclear. This CDR3 has 13 residues. V lost 3 bases, J lost 6 bases, and 9 bases lay in between. In germline, CDR1 is SGHRS, CDR2 YFSETQ. The CDR3 here is CASSSEGSGELFF. The CDR3, as DNA: TGCGCCAGCAGCTCCGAAGGTTCCGGGGAGCTGTTTTTT.

Comment on this clone: Other nucleotide sequences in the sample specify the same CDR3. V gene TRBV6-1 combines with J gene TRBJ2-3, with D unresolved. Trimming removed 2 bases at V and 1 base at J, with 1 base between. The CDR3 is 12 residues long. Germline V CDR1 and CDR2: MNHNS, SASEGT. The CDR3 region has the DNA TGTGCCAGCAGTGAACGCACAGATACGCAGTATTTT. The encoded protein is CASSERTDTQYF.

As for this clone: Other DNA sequences of this sample code for an identical CDR3. The chain uses TRBV5-1 and TRBJ1-1, with D tentatively TRBD1 (6 bases). Trimming removed 4 bases at V and 0 bases at J, with 10 bases between. Looked up from germline, CDR1 is SGHRS and CDR2 is YFSETQ. The CDR3 is made up of 14 amino acids. This CDR3 reads CASSTGQMNTEAFF. The CDR3 nucleotides read TGCGCCAGCAGCACTGGACAGATGAACACTGAAGCTTTCTTT. Full variable domain (rest looked up from reference TRBV5-1 and TRBJ1-1): KAGVTQTPRYLIKTRGQQVTLSCSPISGHRSVSWYQQTPGQGLQFLFEYFSETQRNKGNFPGRFSGRQFSNSRSEMNVSTLELGDSALYLCASSTGQMNTEAFFGQGTRLTVV.

This CDR3 is CASSEVSGFGNTIYF. The CDR3 region has the DNA TGTGCCAGCAGTGAAGTTTCCGGGTTTGGAAACACCATATATTTT. The chain links TRBV6-1 to TRBJ1-3; D unresolved. Germline V gives CDR1 MNHNS, CDR2 SASEGT. CDR3 length: 15 amino acids. Trimming removed 1 base at V and 3 bases at J, with 10 bases between.

The J gene is TRBJ2-7, the V gene TRBV21-1; the D call of TRBD1 is as the table states it, not checked on the DNA. TRBV21-1 is a pseudogene segment. The CDR3 consists of 15 residues. The CDR3 reads CASKARDKGCYEQYF. CDR3 nucleotides: TGTGCCAGCAAGGCTAGGGACAAAGGGTGCTACGAGCAGTACTTC.

The chain joins TRBV19 to TRBJ2-7; 7 nucleotides line up with TRBD2. CDR1 and CDR2 from the germline V gene are LNHDA and SQIVND (reference sequence). V trimming: 7 bases; J trimming: 3 bases; junction bases outside the gene matches: 9. There are 14 residues in the CDR3. The CDR3 DNA sequence: TGTGCCAGTAACCAGGGAGGGGCTAGCTACGAGCAGTACTTC. This sequence encodes CASNQGGASYEQYF.

V and J are TRBV7-2 and TRBJ2-7, with a weak D call TRBD1 (6 bases). Germline CDR1 is SGHTA and CDR2 is FQGNSA. The ends were cut back, 5 bases at V and 4 bases at J, with 15 bases in the middle. This CDR3 region has 14 residues. The DNA for the CDR3 is TGTGCCAGCAGCATATCACAGGGATGGTACGAGCAGTACTTC. It yields the protein CASSISQGWYEQYF. The full variable domain, its missing parts supplied by reference TRBV7-2 and TRBJ2-7, is GAGVSQSPSNKVTEKGKDVELRCDPISGHTALYWYRQSLGQGLEFLIYFQGNSAPDKSGLPSDRFSAERTGGSVSTLTIQRTQQEDSAVYLCASSISQGWYEQYFGPGTRLTVT.

On this clone itself: This sample also contains other DNA sequences that code for the same CDR3. The chain links TRBV28 to TRBJ2-3; D remains unclear. Germline CDR1 MDHEN, CDR2 SYDVKM. The ends were cut back, 3 bases at V and 1 base at J, with 5 bases in the middle. The CDR3 sequence is 13 residues long. The CDR3 loop is CASSLQGTDTQYF. CDR3 coding DNA: TGTGCCAGCAGTTTGCAGGGCACAGATACGCAGTATTTT.

Note on this clone: The same CDR3 also results from other DNA sequences found in this sample. This chain joins TRBV27 and TRBJ2-7; a weak D match, TRBD1 (5 bases). The V gene's germline CDR1 is MNHEY and CDR2 SMNVEV (reference sequence). This CDR3 comprises 13 residues. Trimming stripped 2 bases from V and 2 bases from J, with 7 bases between. CDR3 amino acids: CASSLAGPYEQYF. The CDR3 DNA sequence: TGTGCCAGCAGTTTAGCAGGGCCCTACGAGCAGTACTTC.

This sequence joins TRBV5-1 and TRBJ1-2, with TRBD1 matching 7 bases. The CDR3 totals 14 residues. The V gene's germline CDR1 is SGHRS and CDR2 YFSETQ. V lost 3 bases and J lost 4; bases outside the gene matches: 6. The CDR3 coding sequence is TGCGCCAGCAGCTCAAGGGACAGAATCTATGGCTACACCTTC. Protein sequence: CASSSRDRIYGYTF.

The chain couples TRBV5-4 to TRBJ2-7; 11 bases match TRBD2. The length of the CDR3 is 15 residues. J was trimmed by 3 bases and V by 3 bases; bases with no gene match: 5. The germline V gene encodes CDR1 SGHNT and CDR2 YYREEE (reference sequence). The CDR3 loop reads CASSYSGRGNYEQYF. In DNA, the CDR3 is TGTGCCAGCAGCTATAGCGGGAGGGGGAACTACGAGCAGTACTTC.

The J gene is TRBJ2-5, the V gene TRBV18; 7 bases are shared with TRBD1. The end of the DNA aligns better with TRBJ2-7, so the J call may be wrong. CDR3 length equals 17 residues. CDR1 is KGHSH and CDR2 is LQKENI in the germline V gene. This CDR3 reads CASSPGAGGFLAYEQYF. CDR3 DNA: TGTGCCAGCTCACCAGGGGCAGGGGGATTTTTGGCCTACGAGCAGTACTTC.

This clone was seen once. The DNA of the CDR3 is TGTGCCAGCAGTTCACGGACAGGAACGAGGCAGCCCCAGCATTTT. Encoded protein: CASSSRTGTRQPQHF. V is TRBV28 and J is TRBJ1-5, with 7 bases lining up with TRBD1. From germline, CDR1 is MDHEN and CDR2 SYDVKM. The CDR3 totals 15 residues. The ends lost 4 bases at V and 7 bases at J; junction bases unmatched: 10.

The V call is TRBV6-5, the J call TRBJ2-7, with D possibly being TRBD1 (6 bases). This CDR3 has 14 residues. Trimming shortened V by 6 bases and J by 1 base, and 13 bases separated the two germline ends. The germline V gene encodes CDR1 MNHEY and CDR2 SVGAGI. The CDR3 sequence: CASRRGTRSYEQYF. Written as DNA, the CDR3 is TGTGCCAGCAGACGTGGGACAAGATCCTACGAGCAGTACTTC.

This clone came up a few times. CDR3 coding DNA: TGCGCCAGCAGTGGTCAGGGCGTCGACGAGCAGTACTTC. Amino acid sequence: CASSGQGVDEQYF. The chain carries TRBV10-1 and TRBJ2-7, with D maybe TRBD1 (5 bases). This CDR3 is 13 amino acids long. Trimming shortened V by 4 bases and J by 5 bases, and 12 bases separated the two germline ends. Germline values: CDR1 WNHNN, CDR2 SYGVQD (reference sequence).

CDR3 residues: CASSQDPASGTNTGELFF. The CDR3 DNA is TGCGCCAGCAGCCAAGATCCAGCTAGCGGAACGAACACCGGGGAGCTGTTTTTT. The rearrangement uses TRBV4-3 and TRBJ2-2, with 7 nucleotides matching TRBD2. This CDR3 has 18 amino acids. V trimming: 0 bases; J trimming: 0 bases; junction bases outside the gene matches: 7. CDR1 is LGHNA and CDR2 is YSLEER in the germline V gene.

Of note for this clone: The same CDR3 is also encoded by other DNA sequences in this sample. This chain uses TRBV28 with TRBJ2-7; possible D gene TRBD2, 5 bases. The CDR3 covers 12 residues. V shed 6 bases and J shed 3 bases, with 9 bases lying between them. Germline loops: CDR1 MDHEN, CDR2 SYDVKM. CDR3 loop: CASSLLGYEQYF. CDR3 DNA: TGTGCCAGCAGCCTACTAGGCTACGAGCAGTACTTC. The full variable domain, with the rest looked up from reference TRBV28 and TRBJ2-7, is DVKVTQSSRYLVKRTGEKVFLECVQDMDHENMFWYRQDPGLGLRLIYFSYDVKMKEKGDIPEGYSVSREKKERFSLILESASTNQTSMYLCASSLLGYEQYFGPGTRLTVT.

The genes are TRBV14 and TRBJ1-1; maybe TRBD1 (6 bases). Germline CDR1 reads SGHDN; CDR2 reads FVKESK. This CDR3 is built from 17 residues. Between the trimmed V and J ends, which lost 7 bases and 1 base, there was a span of 22 bases. In nucleotides, the CDR3 is TGTGCCAGCAAGGGGGGACCGGGACACCGTTCGAACACTGAAGCTTTCTTT. It codes for CASKGGPGHRSNTEAFF. The whole variable domain, filled in from reference TRBV14 and TRBJ1-1, reads EAGVTQFPSHSVIEKGQTVTLRCDPISGHDNLYWYRRVMGKEIKFLLHFVKESKQDESGMPNNRFLAERTGGTYSTLKVQPAELEDSGVYFCASKGGPGHRSNTEAFFGQGTRLTVV.

This chain uses TRBV2 with TRBJ1-2; D is perhaps TRBD1 (6 bases). From germline, CDR1 is SNHLY and CDR2 FYNNEI. CDR3 length equals 13 residues. Deletions cut 8 bases from V and 7 bases from J, with 17 bases between. CDR3 nucleotides: TGTGCCAGCCGGAGGGGGACGGGGTCTGGCTACACCTTC. It encodes CASRRGTGSGYTF.

The chain combines TRBV14 with TRBJ2-3; 8 bases are a match to TRBD1. The ends lost 1 base at V and 2 bases at J; junction bases unmatched: 5. From germline, CDR1 is SGHDN and CDR2 FVKESK. CDR3 length: 16 residues. The CDR3 nucleotides read TGTGCCAGCAGCCAAGTCCGGACAGGGTACACAGATACGCAGTATTTT. Protein product: CASSQVRTGYTDTQYF.

The rearrangement uses TRBV6-4 and TRBJ2-1, with no clear D. Germline CDR1 reads MRHNA; CDR2 reads SNTAGT. CDR3 length: 16 amino acids. Trimming cost V 5 bases and J 6 bases, with 20 bases left between them. CDR3: CASSPLTRWIINEQFF. For the CDR3, the DNA is TGTGCCAGCAGTCCCCTGACGAGATGGATAATCAATGAGCAGTTCTTC.

V gene TRBV5-1 combines with J gene TRBJ2-1, with 8 positions matching TRBD1. Unmatched junction bases numbered 9, after V lost 4 bases and J lost 3 bases. The CDR3 is made up of 16 amino acids. The germline V gene encodes CDR1 SGHRS and CDR2 YFSETQ. The CDR3 protein is CASSALGQGIYNEQFF. The CDR3 nucleotides read TGCGCCAGCAGCGCCCTAGGACAGGGTATCTACAATGAGCAGTTCTTC. The whole variable domain, filled in from reference TRBV5-1 and TRBJ2-1, reads KAGVTQTPRYLIKTRGQQVTLSCSPISGHRSVSWYQQTPGQGLQFLFEYFSETQRNKGNFPGRFSGRQFSNSRSEMNVSTLELGDSALYLCASSALGQGIYNEQFFGPGTRLTVL.

V gene TRBV15 combines with J gene TRBJ2-5; D ambiguous. CDR1 and CDR2 from the germline V gene are LNHNV and YYDKDF (reference sequence). This CDR3 spans 15 amino acids. Trimming left V 3 bases short and J 3 bases short, with 14 bases between. The CDR3, as DNA: TGTGCCACCAGCAGGGACCTAGGACCCGAAGAGACCCAGTACTTC. Translation gives CATSRDLGPEETQYF.

The chain recombines TRBV15 with TRBJ2-7, with TRBD2 as a possible D gene (6 bases). The CDR3 sequence is 15 residues long. Trimming shortened V by 0 bases and J by 5 bases, and 14 bases separated the two germline ends. From germline, CDR1 is LNHNV and CDR2 YYDKDF (reference sequence). The CDR3 DNA reads as TGTGCCACCAGCAGAGATCGGGGGAATAGAAACGAGCAGTACTTC. This encodes CATSRDRGNRNEQYF.

This clone was recorded once. Written as DNA, the CDR3 is TGTGCCAGCAGCGCTAGACTAGCGGGAGCCGGGGAGCTGTTTTTT. This codes for CASSARLAGAGELFF. The chain employs TRBV9 and TRBJ2-2, with 12 bases aligning to TRBD2. Germline V gene lookup returns CDR1 SGDLS and CDR2 YYNGEE. The CDR3 covers 15 residues. V trimming: 3 bases; J trimming: 6 bases; junction bases outside the gene matches: 3.

The chain links TRBV6-5 to TRBJ2-7; tentatively, D is TRBD1 (5 bases). This CDR3 comprises 13 residues. The germline V gene has CDR1 MNHEY and CDR2 SVGAGI. Deletions cut 6 bases from V and 2 bases from J, with 11 bases between. Here the CDR3 reads CASRSTVTYEQYF. DNA for the CDR3: TGTGCCAGCAGATCGACAGTTACCTACGAGCAGTACTTC.

J is TRBJ1-1 and V is TRBV19, with a tentative D call TRBD1 (5 bases). Trimming took off 2 bases at V and 11 bases at J, with 15 bases between the two ends. The CDR3 has 13 amino acids. CDR1 and CDR2 (germline): LNHDA, SQIVND (reference sequence). CDR3 DNA sequence: TGTGCCAGTAGTATAAGACAGCCTGGCGAGGCTTTCTTT. Protein sequence: CASSIRQPGEAFF.

In this sample, this clone turned up once. The gene calls are TRBV5-1 and TRBJ2-1; D is unclear. V lost 0 bases and J lost 7, with 8 bases in between. This CDR3 contains 13 residues. The germline V gene has CDR1 SGHRS and CDR2 YFSETQ. The CDR3 coding sequence is TGCGCCAGCAGCTTGGTTACGGCTAATGAGCAGTTCTTC. This translates into CASSLVTANEQFF.

This clone is a singleton in its sample. The chain links TRBV6-5 to TRBJ2-3, with 7 bases identical to TRBD1. Germline V gene sequence: CDR1 MNHEY, CDR2 SVGAGI. The CDR3 has 16 amino acids. The trim removed 4 bases at V and 1 base at J, leaving 8 bases unmatched. CDR3 DNA sequence: TGTGCCAGCAGTTCCAAGACAGGGAAGGGCACAGATACGCAGTATTTT. Encoded protein: CASSSKTGKGTDTQYF.